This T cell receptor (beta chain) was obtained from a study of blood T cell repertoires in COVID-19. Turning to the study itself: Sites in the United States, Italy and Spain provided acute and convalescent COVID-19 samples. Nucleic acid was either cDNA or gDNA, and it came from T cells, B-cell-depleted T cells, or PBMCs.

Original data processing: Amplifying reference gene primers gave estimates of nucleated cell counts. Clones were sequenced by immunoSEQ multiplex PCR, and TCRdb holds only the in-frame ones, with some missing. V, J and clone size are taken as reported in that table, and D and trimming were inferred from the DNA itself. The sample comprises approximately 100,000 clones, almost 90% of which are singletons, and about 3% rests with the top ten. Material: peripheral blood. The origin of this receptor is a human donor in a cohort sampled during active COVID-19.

CDR3 protein: CASSEARARPGNTIYF. The CDR3 DNA follows: TGTGCCAGCAGTGAAGCGAGGGCCCGGCCCGGAAACACCATATATTTT. The genes are TRBV6-1 and TRBJ1-3, with no clear D. The CDR3 has 16 amino acids. V was shortened by 0 bases and J by 4 bases, with 13 bases between the two germline ends. Germline V gene lookup returns CDR1 MNHNS and CDR2 SASEGT.